This T cell receptor beta chain stems from a study of vaccination and CD4 T cells after COVID-19. General study points: Convalescent patients' median share of reactive clones seen only post-vaccination was about 88%.

Comment on this clonotype: No antigen is known for it.

The Oncomine TCR Beta short-read assay generated sequence data from the DNA of cultured CD4+ T cells. Each CDR3 protein is one row after TCRdb ran MiXCR on the PCR reads. The sample shows approximately 24,000 distinct CDR3 sequences, roughly 40% of them seen only once. Treatment: roughly ten-day PBMC culture with coronavirus spike peptide pools or control peptides (ViraFEST assay). The V gene's germline CDR1 is LNHDA and CDR2 SQIVND (reference sequence). V was clipped by 5 bases and J by 0 bases, with 8 bases between them. The CDR3 covers 14 residues. Input material: CD4+ T cells from blood, cultured in vitro. This chain connects TRBV19 to TRBJ1-3, with D uncertain. This TCR was sampled from a human donor who had recovered from COVID-19. CDR3 residues: CASSARYSGNTIYF. Written as DNA, the CDR3 is TGTGCCAGTAGTGCCCGGTACTCTGGAAACACCATATATTTT.